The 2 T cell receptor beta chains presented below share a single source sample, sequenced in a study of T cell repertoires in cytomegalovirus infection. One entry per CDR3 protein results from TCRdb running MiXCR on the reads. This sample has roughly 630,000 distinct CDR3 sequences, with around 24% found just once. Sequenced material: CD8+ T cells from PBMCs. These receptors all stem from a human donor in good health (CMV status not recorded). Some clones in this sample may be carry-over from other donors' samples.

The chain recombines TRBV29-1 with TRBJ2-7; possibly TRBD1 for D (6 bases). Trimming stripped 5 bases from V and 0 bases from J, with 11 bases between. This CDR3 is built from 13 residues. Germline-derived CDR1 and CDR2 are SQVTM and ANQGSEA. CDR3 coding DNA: TGCAGCGTTCGTGGGGACACCTCCTACGAGCAGTACTTC. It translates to CSVRGDTSYEQYF.

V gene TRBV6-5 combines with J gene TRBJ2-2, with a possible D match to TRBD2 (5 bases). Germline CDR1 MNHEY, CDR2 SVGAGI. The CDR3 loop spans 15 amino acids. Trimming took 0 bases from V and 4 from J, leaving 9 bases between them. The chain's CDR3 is CASSYSEGITGELFF. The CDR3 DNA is TGTGCCAGCAGTTACTCAGAGGGAATCACCGGGGAGCTGTTTTTT.